Following are 22 T cell receptor beta chains from one sample sequenced in a study of cytomegalovirus exposure and HLA in healthy donors. Primers: 60 Vbeta forward and 13 Jbeta reverse. Only in-frame clones appear in the TCRdb table, and some are missing; sequencing was by immunoSEQ multiplex PCR. The table includes about 160,000 clones, 65% to 85% detected once. Source material: PBMCs. The receptors originated from a man aged 55 to 70 in good health and CMV-seronegative.

The chain combines TRBV19 with TRBJ2-7; D remains unclear. V dropped 8 bases and J dropped 7 bases, with 18 bases sitting between them. Germline V CDR1 and CDR2: LNHDA, SQIVND (reference sequence). CDR3 length: 13 amino acids. Here the CDR3 reads CASRPHGPSEQYF. As DNA, the CDR3 is TGTGCCAGTCGTCCCCACGGTCCTAGTGAGCAGTACTTC.

The rearrangement links TRBV4-1 to TRBJ2-1, with D maybe TRBD2 (6 bases). CDR1 and CDR2 (germline): MGHRA, YSYEKL. Trimming cost V 1 base and J 7 bases, with 11 bases left between them. This CDR3 has 14 amino acids. In DNA, the CDR3 is TGCGCCAGCAGCCAAGTGGGCAGCGGGAATGAGCAGTTCTTC. Amino acids: CASSQVGSGNEQFF.

This chain connects TRBV28 to TRBJ1-2, with 8 bases identical to TRBD1. V dropped 6 bases and J dropped 1; count of bases not matched to a gene: 4. The germline CDR1 and CDR2 sequences are MDHEN and SYDVKM. This CDR3 spans 14 amino acids. The CDR3 DNA reads as TGTGCCAGCAGACTGGGACAGGATAACTATGGCTACACCTTC. Amino acids: CASRLGQDNYGYTF.

As concerns this clone: The sample carries other DNA sequences with the same CDR3. The chain carries TRBV9 and TRBJ2-3; possible D gene TRBD2, 5 bases. Trimming shortened V by 2 bases and J by 5 bases, and 9 bases separated the two germline ends. Germline lookup yields CDR1 SGDLS and CDR2 YYNGEE. This CDR3 is 13 amino acids long. This CDR3 is CASSVGSEDTQYF. CDR3 in DNA: TGTGCCAGCAGCGTTGGTAGCGAAGATACGCAGTATTTT.

This sequence joins TRBV13 and TRBJ1-4; D may be TRBD1 (5 bases). The length of the CDR3 is 13 residues. In germline, CDR1 is PRHDT, CDR2 FYEKMQ (reference sequence). Between the trimmed V and J ends, which lost 7 bases and 4 bases, there was a span of 10 bases. In DNA form, the CDR3 reads TGTGCCAGCAAGGGACTTAATAATGAAAAACTGTTTTTT. Translated: CASKGLNNEKLFF.

The chain combines TRBV5-4 with TRBJ2-3, with 7 bases matching TRBD1. V shed 3 bases, J shed 1 base, and the junction held 8 bases outside the gene matches. The length of the CDR3 is 16 residues. CDR1 and CDR2 (germline): SGHNT, YYREEE (reference sequence). CDR3 residues: CASSSEGAVRTDTQYF. The CDR3 DNA is TGTGCCAGCAGCTCCGAGGGGGCAGTTCGCACAGATACGCAGTATTTT.

The rearrangement links TRBV25-1 to TRBJ2-7; 10 bases match TRBD2. The V and J ends lost 6 bases and 3 bases, in that order; junction bases with no gene match: 2. Per the germline V gene, CDR1 is MGHDK and CDR2 is SYGVNS. CDR3 length: 13 residues. Here the CDR3 DNA reads TGTGCCAGCAGGTCTAGCGGGAGCTACGAGCAGTACTTC. Protein sequence: CASRSSGSYEQYF.

The rearrangement joins TRBV15 to TRBJ1-5; possibly TRBD1 for D (5 bases). With 0 bases removed from V and 4 bases from J, the gap between germline ends came to 10 bases. The CDR3 runs to 15 residues. Germline loops: CDR1 LNHNV, CDR2 YYDKDF (reference sequence). The CDR3 bases are TGTGCCACCAGCAGAGAGGGGGGATTAAATCAGCCCCAGCATTTT. Translated, it gives CATSREGGLNQPQHF.

This chain connects TRBV7-2 to TRBJ2-1; TRBD1 matches at 9 bases. The trim removed 4 bases at V and 6 bases at J, leaving 4 bases unmatched. This CDR3 has 14 residues. The germline V gene has CDR1 SGHTA and CDR2 FQGNSA. This CDR3 reads CASSSGQGINEQFF. CDR3 nucleotides: TGTGCCAGCAGCTCGGGACAGGGTATCAATGAGCAGTTCTTC.

The rearrangement uses TRBV18 and TRBJ1-4; D may be TRBD1 (5 bases). The germline V gene has CDR1 KGHSH and CDR2 LQKENI. Between the trimmed V and J ends, which lost 8 bases and 8 bases, there was a span of 18 bases. The CDR3 loop spans 14 amino acids. The CDR3 reads CASTRGGNREKLFF. CDR3 in DNA: TGTGCCAGCACCCGGGGAGGCAACAGGGAAAAACTGTTTTTT.

The chain links TRBV27 to TRBJ1-6; the match to TRBD1 covers 8 bases. The germline gives CDR1 MNHEY, CDR2 SMNVEV (reference sequence). This CDR3 comprises 15 residues. Unmatched junction bases numbered 4, after V lost 1 base and J lost 8 bases. This CDR3 is CASSLYQGADSPLHF. CDR3 DNA: TGTGCCAGCAGTTTATATCAGGGGGCTGATTCACCCCTCCACTTT.

The chain recombines TRBV15 with TRBJ2-1; possible D gene TRBD2, 5 bases. CDR3 length: 14 amino acids. The germline V gene encodes CDR1 LNHNV and CDR2 YYDKDF (reference sequence). The V end was cut by 1 base, the J end by 7 bases, with 11 bases between. This CDR3 reads CATSRVPSRNEQFF. The CDR3, as DNA: TGTGCCACCAGCAGAGTGCCTAGCAGGAATGAGCAGTTCTTC.

This clone came up a few times. The chain couples TRBV14 to TRBJ1-2, with TRBD1 as a possible D gene (5 bases). The germline V gene has CDR1 SGHDN and CDR2 FVKESK. The V end lost 1 base, the J end lost 0 bases, and 12 bases lay between the germline ends. There are 16 residues in the CDR3. The CDR3 loop is CASSQAQGLPNYGYTF. The CDR3 bases are TGTGCCAGCAGCCAAGCGCAGGGACTCCCTAACTATGGCTACACCTTC.

This chain connects TRBV7-6 to TRBJ2-7; tentatively, D is TRBD2 (5 bases). The germline CDR1 and CDR2 sequences are SGHVS and FNYEAQ. V was shortened by 2 bases and J by 8 bases, with 10 bases between the two germline ends. The CDR3 is 12 amino acids. The CDR3 loop reads CASSLWGEKQYF. CDR3 DNA sequence: TGTGCCAGCAGCTTATGGGGAGAGAAGCAGTACTTC.

The rearrangement links TRBV28 to TRBJ2-7, with 11 bases lining up with TRBD2. The CDR3 is made up of 15 amino acids. After removal of 7 bases from V and 2 bases from J, the junction contained 7 bases not matched to a gene. In germline, CDR1 is MDHEN, CDR2 SYDVKM. DNA of the CDR3: TGTGCCAGCAAAGGACTAGCGGGTCGTCCCTACGAGCAGTACTTC. Translating gives CASKGLAGRPYEQYF.

This clone has only one observation. The J gene is TRBJ2-1, the V gene TRBV9; D uncertain. Germline values: CDR1 SGDLS, CDR2 YYNGEE. The CDR3 extends over 13 amino acids. V was shortened by 1 base and J by 7 bases, with 9 bases between the two germline ends. Here the CDR3 DNA reads TGTGCCAGCAGCGTACGAACAGAGAATGAGCAGTTCTTC. This gives the protein CASSVRTENEQFF.

This clone was recorded a few times. This rearrangement joins TRBV10-1 to TRBJ1-2; 9 positions agree with TRBD1. Germline CDR1 is WNHNN and CDR2 is SYGVQD (reference sequence). With 7 bases clipped from V and 6 bases from J, the junction kept 9 bases outside the gene matches. CDR3 size: 14 residues. CDR3 protein: CASTGTGKWNGYTF. CDR3 in DNA: TGCGCCAGCACCGGGACAGGGAAATGGAATGGCTACACCTTC.

J is TRBJ2-3 and V is TRBV4-2; TRBD1 matches at 11 bases. Germline CDR1 is LGHNA and CDR2 is YNFKEQ. Germline trimming cut 2 bases from V and 2 bases from J; bases unmatched to any gene: 3. There are 16 residues in the CDR3. The CDR3 loop reads CASSQRDRGATDTQYF. The CDR3 DNA is TGTGCCAGCAGCCAAAGGGACAGGGGGGCCACAGATACGCAGTATTTT.

CDR3 DNA: TGTGCCAGCAGATTAGACAGCACCGGGGAGCTGTTTTTT. As protein: CASRLDSTGELFF. This chain uses TRBV6-1 with TRBJ2-2; tentative D call: TRBD1 (5 bases). Trimming shortened V by 6 bases and J by 4 bases, and 9 bases separated the two germline ends. The CDR3 contains 13 residues. Germline assignment: CDR1 MNHNS and CDR2 SASEGT.

This clone occurred a few times. The genes are TRBV5-1 and TRBJ1-6; 8 nucleotides agree with TRBD1. J lost 10 bases, V lost 1 base, and 4 bases had no gene match. The CDR3 is 14 residues long. Germline-derived CDR1 and CDR2 are SGHRS and YFSETQ. The CDR3 loop reads CASSLSGGESPLHF. CDR3 sequence (DNA): TGCGCCAGCAGCTTGTCAGGGGGCGAGTCACCCCTCCACTTT.

This clone has a handful of counts. The J gene is TRBJ2-7, the V gene TRBV29-1; 12 bases are a match to TRBD2. The germline CDR1 and CDR2 sequences are SQVTM and ANQGSEA. J was trimmed by 4 bases and V by 5 bases; bases with no gene match: 3. The CDR3 contains 13 residues. The CDR3 sequence: CSVRTSGTYEQYF. In DNA form, the CDR3 reads TGCAGCGTTAGGACTAGCGGGACTTACGAGCAGTACTTC.

This chain links TRBV7-2 with TRBJ2-1; tentatively, D is TRBD2 (6 bases). Germline CDR1 is SGHTA and CDR2 is FQGNSA. V was pared by 3 bases and J by 6 bases, with 9 bases between. The CDR3 covers 13 residues. CDR3 DNA: TGTGCCAGCAGCTTTGCGGGGTCCAATGAGCAGTTCTTC. This gives the protein CASSFAGSNEQFF.